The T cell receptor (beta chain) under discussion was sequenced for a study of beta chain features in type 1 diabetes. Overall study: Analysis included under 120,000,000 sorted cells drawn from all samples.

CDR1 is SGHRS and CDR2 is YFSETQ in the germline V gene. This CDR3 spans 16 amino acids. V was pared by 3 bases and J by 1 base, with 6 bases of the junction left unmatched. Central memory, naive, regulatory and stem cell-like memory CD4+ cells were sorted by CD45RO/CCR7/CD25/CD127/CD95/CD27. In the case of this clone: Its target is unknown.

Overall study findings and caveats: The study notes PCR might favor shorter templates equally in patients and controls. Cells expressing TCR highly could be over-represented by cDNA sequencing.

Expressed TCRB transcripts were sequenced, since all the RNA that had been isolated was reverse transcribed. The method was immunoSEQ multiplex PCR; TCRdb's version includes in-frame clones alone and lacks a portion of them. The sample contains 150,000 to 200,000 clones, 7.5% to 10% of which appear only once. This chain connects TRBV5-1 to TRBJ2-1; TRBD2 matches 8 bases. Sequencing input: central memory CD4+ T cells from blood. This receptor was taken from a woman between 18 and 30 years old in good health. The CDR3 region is CASSYGGGFSYNEQFF. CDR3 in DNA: TGCGCCAGCAGCTACGGGGGGGGATTTTCCTACAATGAGCAGTTCTTC.